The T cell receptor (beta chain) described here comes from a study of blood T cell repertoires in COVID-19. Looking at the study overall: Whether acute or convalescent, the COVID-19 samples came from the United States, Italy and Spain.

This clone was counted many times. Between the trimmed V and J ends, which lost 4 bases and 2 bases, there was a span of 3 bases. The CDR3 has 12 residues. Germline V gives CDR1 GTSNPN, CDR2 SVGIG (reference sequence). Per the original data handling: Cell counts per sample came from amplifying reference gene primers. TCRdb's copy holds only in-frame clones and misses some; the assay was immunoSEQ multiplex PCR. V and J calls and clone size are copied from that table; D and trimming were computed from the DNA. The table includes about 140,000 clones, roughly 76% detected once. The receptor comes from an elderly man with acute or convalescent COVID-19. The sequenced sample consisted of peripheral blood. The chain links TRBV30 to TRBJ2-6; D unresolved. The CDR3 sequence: CAWTTGANVLTF. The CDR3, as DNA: TGTGCCTGGACCACTGGGGCCAACGTCCTGACTTTC.